These T cell receptor beta chains were read from a single sample in a study of shared clonotypes between healthy human individuals. Clones were sequenced by immunoSEQ multiplex PCR, and TCRdb holds only the in-frame ones, with some missing. The table lists approximately 2.5 million clones, 80% to 95% of them singletons. Sequencing was performed on naive CD4+ T cells from PBMCs. The receptors were sampled from a man between 18 and 29 years old in good health. Some clones in this sample may be carry-over from other donors' samples. The CDR3 runs from the conserved cysteine through the conserved F or W. D genes are given only for firm matches. Clone size is given for some rows only: seen once, a few or many times, or a class if the clone is expanded.

.	TRBJ2-1	TRBV30	TRBD2	CAWNQLAGGPNEQFF	TGTGCCTGGAACCAACTAGCGGGAGGGCCAAATGAGCAGTTCTTC
.	TRBJ2-3	TRBV23-1	TRBD1	CASNQGQGRLDTQYF	TGCGCCAGCAACCAGGGACAGGGGAGGTTAGATACGCAGTATTTT
once	TRBJ2-7	TRBV6-1	.	CASSEASLVYEQYF	TGTGCCAGCAGTGAAGCGAGCCTGGTATACGAGCAGTACTTC
.	TRBJ2-7	TRBV28	TRBD2	CASSLFGRAGGEQYF	TGTGCCAGCAGTTTATTTGGCAGGGCGGGGGGCGAGCAGTACTTC
.	TRBJ1-5	TRBV2	TRBD1	CASRGQGSQPQHF	TGTGCCAGCCGCGGACAGGGATCCCAGCCCCAGCATTTT
once	TRBJ2-6	TRBV14	.	CASSQGFGTPRVANVLTF	TGTGCCAGCAGCCAGGGGTTCGGGACGCCCCGTGTGGCCAACGTCCTGACTTTC
.	TRBJ2-3	TRBV5-4	TRBD1	CASSDGQGSTDTQYF	TGTGCCAGCAGCGATGGACAGGGGAGCACAGATACGCAGTATTTT
.	TRBJ1-1	TRBV28	.	CASCGMNTEAFF	TGTGCCAGCTGCGGCATGAACACTGAAGCTTTCTTT
.	TRBJ2-7	TRBV7-8	TRBD2	CASSSTTSGRAGEQYF	TGTGCCAGCAGCTCAACTACTAGCGGGAGGGCCGGAGAGCAGTACTTC
.	TRBJ2-7	TRBV5-1	TRBD1	CASSLAGDSSRYEQYF	TGCGCCAGCAGCTTGGCTGGGGACAGTTCAAGGTACGAGCAGTACTTC
.	TRBJ2-2	TRBV7-8	.	CASIPPNTGELFF	TGTGCCAGCATACCCCCGAACACCGGGGAGCTGTTTTTT
.	TRBJ2-5	TRBV7-3	.	CASSLWGGVGETQYF	TGTGCCAGCAGCTTATGGGGCGGCGTTGGGGAGACCCAGTACTTC
once	TRBJ2-2	TRBV19	.	CASSILYDTWEELFF	TGTGCCAGTAGTATTCTCTACGACACATGGGAGGAGCTGTTTTTT
.	TRBJ2-7	TRBV28	TRBD2	CASSLRVASGAYEQYF	TGTGCCAGCAGTTTACGGGTGGCTAGCGGGGCCTACGAGCAGTACTTC
.	TRBJ2-3	TRBV5-1	TRBD1	CASSYGTGTDTQYF	TGCGCCAGCAGCTATGGGACAGGCACAGATACGCAGTATTTT
few	TRBJ2-1	TRBV7-9	.	CASSLWGNEQFF	TGTGCCAGCAGCTTATGGGGAAATGAGCAGTTCTTC
.	TRBJ2-7	TRBV9	.	CASSVGGSLGEQYF	TGTGCCAGCAGCGTAGGAGGGAGCCTGGGCGAGCAGTACTTC
.	TRBJ2-3	TRBV19	.	CASSGESTDTQYF	TGTGCCAGTAGCGGGGAGAGCACAGATACGCAGTATTTT
.	TRBJ1-1	TRBV5-1	.	CASSSKNTEAFF	TGCGCCAGCAGCAGTAAGAACACTGAAGCTTTCTTT
.	TRBJ2-2	TRBV11-3	.	CASSYSGYSGELFF	TGTGCCAGCAGCTACTCCGGGTATTCCGGGGAGCTGTTTTTT
.	TRBJ1-1	TRBV5-6	.	CASSLGYPNTEAFF	TGTGCCAGCAGCTTGGGTTACCCGAACACTGAAGCTTTCTTT
.	TRBJ2-1	TRBV28	.	CASREGGGNSYNEQFF	TGTGCCAGCAGGGAGGGTGGGGGCAACTCCTACAATGAGCAGTTCTTC
.	TRBJ2-1	TRBV6-1	.	CASISRGTRNEQFF	TGTGCCAGCATAAGTCGGGGGACTCGCAATGAGCAGTTCTTC
few	TRBJ1-1	TRBV2	.	CASSEALGRTEAFF	TGTGCCAGCAGTGAAGCGCTTGGGCGTACTGAAGCTTTCTTT
.	TRBJ1-1	TRBV15	.	CATSKPGTNTEAFF	TGTGCCACCAGCAAACCAGGGACCAACACTGAAGCTTTCTTT
.	TRBJ2-5	TRBV29-1	.	CSVVGRTQETQYF	TGCAGCGTTGTGGGGCGGACCCAAGAGACCCAGTACTTC
.	TRBJ1-1	TRBV28	.	CASRGLNTEAFF	TGTGCCAGCAGAGGGCTGAACACTGAAGCTTTCTTT
.	TRBJ2-7	TRBV10-3	.	CAISVRGHSYEQYF	TGTGCCATCAGTGTTCGCGGGCACTCCTACGAGCAGTACTTC